The clone carrying this T cell receptor beta chain is classed as large (0.1 to 1%). Antigen: not known. This sample's time point: sample taken at primary tumor resection. Donation came from around 77 patients with untreated early-stage non-small cell lung cancer. TCRs were sequenced from unsorted whole RNA of tumor, nontumor lung or PBMC. The data are from a study of spatial heterogeneity in lung cancer. Study background: TCR transcript abundance in tumor regions was strongly correlated with the T cell module score obtained from matched bulk RNA-seq. Study-wide results and limits: Mutation tallies in tumors tracked expanded intratumoral alpha and beta TCR counts.

Every TCR cDNA molecule bore a unique molecular identifier. TCRdb reanalysed the 5' RACE reads using MiXCR and keeps one entry per CDR3 protein. Of about 520 distinct CDR3 sequences listed, less than 30% were seen once; the top ten hold approximately 22%. Germline V gene lookup returns CDR1 MNHEY and CDR2 SVGEGT. CDR3 size: 15 residues. Trimming left V 5 bases short and J 2 bases short, with 15 bases between. Material: lung tumor tissue, obtained at surgery. The sequence was obtained from a male donor with early-stage non-small cell lung cancer. The rearrangement links TRBV6-2 or TRBV6-3 to TRBJ2-5, with D possibly TRBD1 on 6 matching bases. CDR3: CASSPPGHPQETQYF. The CDR3 DNA follows: TGTGCCAGCAGTCCACCGGGACACCCACAAGAGACCCAGTACTTC.